This T cell receptor (beta chain) was captured by sequencing in a study of tumor-infiltrating lymphocytes in localized non-small cell lung cancer. The wider study: Several tumor histologies, both smoking statuses, and some post-neoadjuvant chemotherapy samples were included. General study points: TCR sequencing covered a subset of patients with enough tissue.

Sequenced by immunoSEQ multiplex PCR; TCRdb stores in-frame clones only, minus some. The data hold approximately 10,000 clones, with around three quarters observed a single time. A note on this clone: Its antigen remains unidentified.

Sequences were obtained from uninvolved lung tissue not adjacent to the tumor. The receptor comes from a human donor with non-small cell lung cancer.

The CDR3 is CASSLFWANYGYTF. CDR3 nucleotides: TGTGCCAGCAGCTTGTTTTGGGCTAACTATGGCTACACCTTC. The genes are TRBV5-4 and TRBJ1-2; D is ambiguous. Germline V gene sequence: CDR1 SGHNT, CDR2 YYREEE (reference sequence). The germline V and J ends were trimmed by 1 base and 0 bases, with 7 bases remaining between them. This CDR3 spans 14 amino acids.